The rows below give T cell receptor beta chains drawn from one sample of a study of blood T cell repertoires in COVID-19. The table came from immunoSEQ multiplex PCR; TCRdb's copy has only in-frame clones and leaves some out. This sample carries about 140,000 clones, nearly 80% of them seen once, and the ten largest clones take 2.5% to 3%. Sequenced input: PBMCs or T cells enriched from blood (not recorded which). Source of these receptors: a woman aged 50 to 60 who had recovered from COVID-19. Each CDR3 is given with its conserved first and last residue. Fields, in order: J gene, V gene, clone size, D gene, CDR3 DNA, CDR3 protein. D genes are given only for firm matches. Clone size is shown for a subset of rows, as once, few, many or a class of expanded clone.

>TRBJ1-1|TRBV9|once|-
TGTGCCAGCAGCGTAAGGGAGAGGACTGAAGCTTTCTTT
CASSVRERTEAFF
>TRBJ1-1|TRBV4-1|few|-
TGCGCCAGCAGCCAAGACGACAGGTTCACTGAAGCTTTCTTT
CASSQDDRFTEAFF
>TRBJ1-1|TRBV15|-|-
TGTGCCACCAGCCTGCAGGGGAACACTGAAGCTTTCTTT
CATSLQGNTEAFF
>TRBJ2-7|TRBV5-1|-|-
TGCGCCAGCAGCTTGGAGGCAGGCTACGAGCAGTACTTC
CASSLEAGYEQYF
>TRBJ2-7|TRBV7-4|-|-
TGTGCCAGCATCAAGGGACTGCTGGGTTTCGAGCAGTACTTC
CASIKGLLGFEQYF
>TRBJ1-2|TRBV29-1|-|-
TGCAGCGTTGATGGTAGAGGGGGCTACACCTTC
CSVDGRGGYTF
>TRBJ1-3|TRBV10-3|-|-
TGTGCCATCAGTGAGTTAGATCACAGGCGCTACTCTGGAAACACCATATATTTT
CAISELDHRRYSGNTIYF
>TRBJ2-2|TRBV29-1|-|TRBD1
TGCAGCGTTGAAGACAAAGGGGGCCTCGCGAACACCGGGGAGCTGTTTTTT
CSVEDKGGLANTGELFF
>TRBJ2-1|TRBV13|-|-
TGTGCCAGCAGCTTAGTAGGGGATTACAATGAGCAGTTCTTC
CASSLVGDYNEQFF
>TRBJ2-7|TRBV9|-|-
TGTGCCAGCAGCGTTAAGACGGGGAGCTCCTACGAGCAGTACTTC
CASSVKTGSSYEQYF
>TRBJ1-2|TRBV29-1|few|-
TGCACCACCAGGTTGGGTCAGGAAGGCTACACCTTC
CTTRLGQEGYTF
>TRBJ2-5|TRBV3-1/TRBV3-2|few|-
TGTGCCAGCAGCCAAGATCCCAGGACCCAGTACTTC
CASSQDPRTQYF
>TRBJ2-4|TRBV7-9|-|TRBD1
TGTGCCAGCAGCCCTCGGACAGGGAAAAACATTCAGTACTTC
CASSPRTGKNIQYF
>TRBJ2-3|TRBV27|few|TRBD1
TGTGCCAGCAGTTTATCGACGACAGGGGCAGATACGCAGTATTTT
CASSLSTTGADTQYF
>TRBJ1-2|TRBV25-1|once|-
TGTGCCAGCAGTGGCATGGAGGATGGCTACACCTTC
CASSGMEDGYTF
>TRBJ2-7|TRBV5-8|-|-
TGTGCCAGCAGCTTTTACTACGAGCAGTACTTC
CASSFYYEQYF
>TRBJ1-1|TRBV4-1|-|-
TGCGCCAGCAGCCAAGATTACTCTGAAGCTTTCTTT
CASSQDYSEAFF
>TRBJ2-1|TRBV12-5|-|-
TGTGCTAGTGGTTTGGGGCCCTGGGAGCAGTTCTTC
CASGLGPWEQFF
>TRBJ1-1|TRBV9|-|TRBD1
TGTGCCAGCAGCGTGTTCCAGGACAGGGAGACTGAAGCTTTCTTT
CASSVFQDRETEAFF
>TRBJ2-7|TRBV27|-|TRBD1
TGTGCCAGCAGGCGACAGGGGGCGGACGAGCAGTACTTC
CASRRQGADEQYF
>TRBJ2-1|TRBV7-9|-|-
TGTGCCAGCAGCTTAGGGGCGGGGAACTCCTACAATGAGCAGTTCTTC
CASSLGAGNSYNEQFF
>TRBJ2-7|TRBV2|-|TRBD1
TGTGCCAGCGAGGAGTACGGGCAGGGGGCCGGGTACGAGCAGTACTTC
CASEEYGQGAGYEQYF
>TRBJ1-5|TRBV6-5|-|-
TGTGCCAGCAGTTACTCGAAGCCCCGCAATCAGCCCCAGCATTTT
CASSYSKPRNQPQHF
>TRBJ2-1|TRBV7-3|-|-
TGTGCCAGCAGCTTTGATCGGTCCTACAATGAGCAGTTCTTC
CASSFDRSYNEQFF
>TRBJ2-1|TRBV19|-|-
TGTGCCAGTAGTATCACCGGAGACTCCTACAATGAGCAGTTCTTC
CASSITGDSYNEQFF
>TRBJ2-3|TRBV28|-|-
TGTGCCAGCAGCCGGGATACGCAGTATTTT
CASSRDTQYF
>TRBJ1-3|TRBV7-9|-|-
TGTGCCAGCAGCTTCGGTGGAGAGGGAAACACCATATATTTT
CASSFGGEGNTIYF
>TRBJ2-1|TRBV21-1|-|-
TGTGCCAGCAGCAATAGTCACAGGGGGCTTTCCTACAATGAGCAGTTCTTC
CASSNSHRGLSYNEQFF
>TRBJ2-7|TRBV5-5|-|-
TGTGCCAGCAGCTTAGTACAGGGATTCTACGAGCAGTACTTC
CASSLVQGFYEQYF
>TRBJ2-7|TRBV30|-|TRBD1
TGTGCCTGGAGGACCACGGACAGGGGAGGCTCCGAGCAGTACTTC
CAWRTTDRGGSEQYF
>TRBJ2-2|TRBV7-9|-|-
TGTGCCAGCAGCTTAGACAGCCTCCCCGGGGAGCTGTTTTTT
CASSLDSLPGELFF
>TRBJ1-2|TRBV27|many|-
TGTGCCAGCAGTCGGACAAACAGGGTAGGGGCCTACACCTTC
CASSRTNRVGAYTF
>TRBJ2-1|TRBV6-5|-|TRBD1
TGTGCCAGCAGAGGCGACAGGGGGGGGAACAATGAGCAGTTCTTC
CASRGDRGGNNEQFF
>TRBJ2-3|TRBV7-3|-|-
TGTGCCAGCAGCTTAACTGGGGCGCTAGCGTCCACAGATACGCAGTATTTT
CASSLTGALASTDTQYF
>TRBJ1-2|TRBV5-8|-|TRBD1
TGTGCCAGCAGCCTGACTGGGACAGGGGGCTTGGGCTACACCTTC
CASSLTGTGGLGYTF
>TRBJ1-2|TRBV5-6|-|TRBD1
TGTGCCAGCAGTCCCGGGACAGGGGGCCTAATTAACTATGGCTACACCTTC
CASSPGTGGLINYGYTF
>TRBJ1-5|TRBV4-1|-|-
TGCGCCAGCAGCCAAGTGGTAAATGAGAAAAATCAGCCCCAGCATTTT
CASSQVVNEKNQPQHF
>TRBJ2-1|TRBV7-8|-|-
TGTGCCAGCAGCTTTGTCTCTCTTTACAATGAGCAGTTCTTC
CASSFVSLYNEQFF